The clone carrying this TCR beta chain came up a few times. The sample belongs to a study of T-cell memory formation after mild COVID-19. From the 5' RACE reads, TCRdb called clonotypes with MiXCR, one entry per CDR3 protein. The data hold around 200,000 distinct CDR3 sequences, with roughly 10% observed a single time. This TCR was recovered from a young man who had mild COVID-19 (a few samples of this study predate the infection). Cell type and time point are not known. Sequencing input: PBMCs or a T cell subset sorted from them (not recorded which).

CDR3 sequence: CASSPNRGESYGYTF. CDR3 nucleotide sequence: TGTGCCAGCAGTCCCAACAGGGGGGAGAGCTATGGCTACACCTTC. This chain connects TRBV28 to TRBJ1-2; 8 bases fit TRBD1. Germline CDR1 MDHEN, CDR2 SYDVKM. V lost 5 bases, J lost 4 bases, and 9 bases stayed unmatched. The CDR3 has 15 residues.